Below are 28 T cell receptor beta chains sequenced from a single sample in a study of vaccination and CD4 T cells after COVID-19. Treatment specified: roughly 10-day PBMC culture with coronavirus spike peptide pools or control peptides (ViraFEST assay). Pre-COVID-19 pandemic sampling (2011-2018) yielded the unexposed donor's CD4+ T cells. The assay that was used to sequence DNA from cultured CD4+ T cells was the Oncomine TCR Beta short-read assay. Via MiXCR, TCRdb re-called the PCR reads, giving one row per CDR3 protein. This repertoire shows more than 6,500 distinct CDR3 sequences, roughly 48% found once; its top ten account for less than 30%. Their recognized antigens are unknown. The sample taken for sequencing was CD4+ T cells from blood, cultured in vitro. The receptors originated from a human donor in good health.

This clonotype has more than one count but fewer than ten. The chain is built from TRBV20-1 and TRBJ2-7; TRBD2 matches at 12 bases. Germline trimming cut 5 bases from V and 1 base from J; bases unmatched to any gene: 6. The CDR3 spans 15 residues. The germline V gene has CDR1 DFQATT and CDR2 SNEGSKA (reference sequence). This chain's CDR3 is CSASRGLAGSYEQYF. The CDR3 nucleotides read TGCAGTGCTTCTAGAGGACTAGCGGGATCCTACGAGCAGTACTTC.

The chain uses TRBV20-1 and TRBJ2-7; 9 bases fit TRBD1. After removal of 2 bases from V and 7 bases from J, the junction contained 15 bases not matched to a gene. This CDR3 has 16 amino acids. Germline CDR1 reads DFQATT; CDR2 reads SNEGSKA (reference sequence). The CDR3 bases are TGCAGTGCTAGATCCCGGATAAGGACAGGGGTGAGGGAGCAGTACTTC. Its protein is CSARSRIRTGVREQYF.

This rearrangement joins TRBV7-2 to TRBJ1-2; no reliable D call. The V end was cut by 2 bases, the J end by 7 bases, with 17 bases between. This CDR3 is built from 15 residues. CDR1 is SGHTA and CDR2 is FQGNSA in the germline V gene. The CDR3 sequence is CASSLPSGGRSGYTF. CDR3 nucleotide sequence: TGTGCCAGCAGCTTACCCTCGGGAGGGAGGAGTGGCTACACCTTC.

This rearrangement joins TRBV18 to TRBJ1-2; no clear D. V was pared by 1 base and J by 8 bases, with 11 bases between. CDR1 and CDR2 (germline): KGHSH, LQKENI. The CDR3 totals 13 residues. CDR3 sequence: CASSPLSGDGYTF. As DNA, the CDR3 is TGTGCCAGCTCACCACTCTCAGGTGACGGCTACACCTTC. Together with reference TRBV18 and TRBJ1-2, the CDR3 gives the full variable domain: NAGVMQNPRHLVRRRGQEARLRCSPMKGHSHVYWYRQLPEEGLKFMVYLQKENIIDESGMPKERFSAEFPKEGPSILRIQQVVRGDSAAYFCASSPLSGDGYTFGSGTRLTVV.

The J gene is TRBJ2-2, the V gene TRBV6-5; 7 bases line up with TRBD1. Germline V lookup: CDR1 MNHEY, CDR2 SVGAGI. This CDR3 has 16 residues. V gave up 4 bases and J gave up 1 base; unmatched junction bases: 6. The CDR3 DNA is TGTGCCAGCAGTTTGGCGACAGGGCTGAACACCGGGGAGCTGTTTTTT. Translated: CASSLATGLNTGELFF.

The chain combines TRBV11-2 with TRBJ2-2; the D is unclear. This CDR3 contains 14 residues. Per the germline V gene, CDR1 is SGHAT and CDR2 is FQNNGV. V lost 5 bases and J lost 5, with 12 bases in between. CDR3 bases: TGTGCCAGCAGCCAAAACCTCAGGACCGGGGAGCTGTTTTTT. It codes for CASSQNLRTGELFF.

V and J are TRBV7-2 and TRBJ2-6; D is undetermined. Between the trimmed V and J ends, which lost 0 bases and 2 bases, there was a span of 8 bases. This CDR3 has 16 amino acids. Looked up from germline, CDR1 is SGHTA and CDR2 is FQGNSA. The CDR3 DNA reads TGTGCCAGCAGCTTAGCGAAAACAACTGGGGCCAACGTCCTGACTTTC. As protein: CASSLAKTTGANVLTF.

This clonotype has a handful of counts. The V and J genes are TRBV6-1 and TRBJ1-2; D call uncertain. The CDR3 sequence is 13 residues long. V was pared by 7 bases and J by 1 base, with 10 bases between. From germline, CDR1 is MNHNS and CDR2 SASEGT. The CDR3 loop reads CASTTGSNYGYTF. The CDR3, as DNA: TGTGCCAGCACAACGGGGAGTAACTATGGCTACACCTTC.

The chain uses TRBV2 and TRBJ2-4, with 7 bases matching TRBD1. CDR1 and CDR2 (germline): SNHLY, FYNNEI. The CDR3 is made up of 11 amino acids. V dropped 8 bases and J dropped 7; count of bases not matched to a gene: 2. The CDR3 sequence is CASLTGNIQYF. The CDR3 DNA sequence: TGTGCCAGCCTGACAGGGAACATTCAGTACTTC.

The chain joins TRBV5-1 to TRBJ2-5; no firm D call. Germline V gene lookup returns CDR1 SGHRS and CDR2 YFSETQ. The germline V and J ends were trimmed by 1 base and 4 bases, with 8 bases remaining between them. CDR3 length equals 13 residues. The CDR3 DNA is TGCGCCAGCAGCTTGACGATCGGAGAGACCCAGTACTTC. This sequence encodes CASSLTIGETQYF.

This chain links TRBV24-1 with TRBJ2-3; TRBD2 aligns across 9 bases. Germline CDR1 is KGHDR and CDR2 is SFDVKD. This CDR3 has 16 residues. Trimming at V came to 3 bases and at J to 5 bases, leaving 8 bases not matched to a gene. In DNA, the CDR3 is TGTGCCACCAGTGATGTAGCGGGGGCCTTAGGAGATACGCAGTATTTT. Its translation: CATSDVAGALGDTQYF.

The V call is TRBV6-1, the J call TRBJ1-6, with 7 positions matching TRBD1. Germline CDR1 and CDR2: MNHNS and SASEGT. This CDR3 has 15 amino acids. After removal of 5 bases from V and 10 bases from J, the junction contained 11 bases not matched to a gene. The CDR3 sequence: CASSTPQGLASPLHF. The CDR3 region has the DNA TGTGCCAGCAGTACCCCACAGGGGTTGGCATCACCCCTCCACTTT.

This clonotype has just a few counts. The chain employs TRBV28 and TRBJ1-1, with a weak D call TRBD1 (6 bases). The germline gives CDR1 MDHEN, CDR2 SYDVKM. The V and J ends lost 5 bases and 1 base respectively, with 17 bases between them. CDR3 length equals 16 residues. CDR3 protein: CASSGQWERGNTEAFF. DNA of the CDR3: TGTGCCAGCAGTGGACAGTGGGAGCGAGGGAACACTGAAGCTTTCTTT.

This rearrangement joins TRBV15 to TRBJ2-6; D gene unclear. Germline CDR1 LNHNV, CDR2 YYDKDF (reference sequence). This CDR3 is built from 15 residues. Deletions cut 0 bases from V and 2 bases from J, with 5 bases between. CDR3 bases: TGTGCCACCAGCAGAGAAGGAGCTGGGGCCAACGTCCTGACTTTC. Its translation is CATSREGAGANVLTF.

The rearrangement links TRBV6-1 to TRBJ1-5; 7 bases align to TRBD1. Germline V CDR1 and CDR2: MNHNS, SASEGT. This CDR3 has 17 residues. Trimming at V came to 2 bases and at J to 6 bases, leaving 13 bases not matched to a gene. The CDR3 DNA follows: TGTGCCAGCAGTGAACCCCCGGCCATGACAGGGCTTCAGCCCCAGCATTTT. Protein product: CASSEPPAMTGLQPQHF.

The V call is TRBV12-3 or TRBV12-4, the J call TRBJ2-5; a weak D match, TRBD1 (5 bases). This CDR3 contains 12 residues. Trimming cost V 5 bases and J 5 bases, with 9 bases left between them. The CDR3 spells CASSPQGETQYF. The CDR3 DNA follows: TGTGCCAGCAGTCCGCAGGGTGAGACCCAGTACTTC.

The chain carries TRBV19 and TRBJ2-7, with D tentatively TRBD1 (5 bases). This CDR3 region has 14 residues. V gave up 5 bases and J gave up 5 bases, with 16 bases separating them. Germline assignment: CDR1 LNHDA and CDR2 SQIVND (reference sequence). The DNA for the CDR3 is TGTGCCAGTAGTCCCTTACCGACAGCTCACGAGCAGTACTTC. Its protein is CASSPLPTAHEQYF. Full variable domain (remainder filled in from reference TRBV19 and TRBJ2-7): DGGITQSPKYLFRKEGQNVTLSCEQNLNHDAMYWYRQDPGQGLRLIYYSQIVNDFQKGDIAEGYSVSREKKESFPLTVTSAQKNPTAFYLCASSPLPTAHEQYFGPGTRLTVT.

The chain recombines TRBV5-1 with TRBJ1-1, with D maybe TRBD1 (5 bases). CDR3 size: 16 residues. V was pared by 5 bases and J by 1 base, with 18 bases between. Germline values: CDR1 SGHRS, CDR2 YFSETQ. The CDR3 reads CASRLNRDARNTEAFF. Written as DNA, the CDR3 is TGCGCCAGCAGACTAAACCGGGACGCACGGAACACTGAAGCTTTCTTT. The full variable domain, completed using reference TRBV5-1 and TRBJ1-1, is KAGVTQTPRYLIKTRGQQVTLSCSPISGHRSVSWYQQTPGQGLQFLFEYFSETQRNKGNFPGRFSGRQFSNSRSEMNVSTLELGDSALYLCASRLNRDARNTEAFFGQGTRLTVV.

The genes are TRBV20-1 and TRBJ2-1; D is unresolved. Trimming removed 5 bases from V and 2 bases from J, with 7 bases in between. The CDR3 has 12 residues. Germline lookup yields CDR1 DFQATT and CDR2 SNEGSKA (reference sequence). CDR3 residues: CSAGNTYNEQFF. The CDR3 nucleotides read TGCAGTGCTGGCAACACCTACAATGAGCAGTTCTTC.

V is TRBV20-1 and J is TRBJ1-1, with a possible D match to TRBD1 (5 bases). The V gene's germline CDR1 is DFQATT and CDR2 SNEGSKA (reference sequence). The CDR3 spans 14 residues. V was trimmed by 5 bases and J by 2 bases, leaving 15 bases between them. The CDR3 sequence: CSAGETVGNTEAFF. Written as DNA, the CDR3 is TGCAGTGCTGGGGAGACAGTCGGCAACACTGAAGCTTTCTTT.

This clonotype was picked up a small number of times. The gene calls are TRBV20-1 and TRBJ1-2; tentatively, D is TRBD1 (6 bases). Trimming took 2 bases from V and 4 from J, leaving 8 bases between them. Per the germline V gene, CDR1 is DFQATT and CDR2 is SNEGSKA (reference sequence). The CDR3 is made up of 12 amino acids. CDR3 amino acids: CSARPDSYGYTF. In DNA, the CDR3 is TGCAGTGCTAGACCGGACAGCTATGGCTACACCTTC.

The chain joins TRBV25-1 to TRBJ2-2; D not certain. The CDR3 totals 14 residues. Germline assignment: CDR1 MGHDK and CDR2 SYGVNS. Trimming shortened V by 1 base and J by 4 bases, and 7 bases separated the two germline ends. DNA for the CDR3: TGTGCCAGCAGTGAATGGAAGGCCACCGGGGAGCTGTTTTTT. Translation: CASSEWKATGELFF.

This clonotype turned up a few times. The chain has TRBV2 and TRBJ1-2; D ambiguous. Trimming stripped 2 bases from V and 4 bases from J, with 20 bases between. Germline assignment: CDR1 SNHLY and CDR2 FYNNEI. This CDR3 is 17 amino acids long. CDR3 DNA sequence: TGTGCCAGCAGTGAAAAGGGCGTAAGGGCGACGGGCTATGGCTACACCTTC. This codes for CASSEKGVRATGYGYTF. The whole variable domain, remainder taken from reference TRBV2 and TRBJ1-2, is EPEVTQTPSHQVTQMGQEVILRCVPISNHLYFYWYRQILGQKVEFLVSFYNNEISEKSEIFDDQFSVERPDGSNFTLKIRSTKLEDSAMYFCASSEKGVRATGYGYTFGSGTRLTVV.

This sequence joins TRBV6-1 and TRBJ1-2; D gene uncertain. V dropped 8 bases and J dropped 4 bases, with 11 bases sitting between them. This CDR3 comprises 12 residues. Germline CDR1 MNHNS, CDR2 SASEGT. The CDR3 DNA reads TGTGCCAGCTCTGAAAGTAGCTATGGCTACACCTTC. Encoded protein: CASSESSYGYTF.

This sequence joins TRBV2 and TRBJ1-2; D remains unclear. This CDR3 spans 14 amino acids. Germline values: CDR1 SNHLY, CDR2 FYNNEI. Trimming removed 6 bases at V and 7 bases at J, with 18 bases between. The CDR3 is CASRRVQNPSGYTF. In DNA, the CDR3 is TGTGCCAGCAGGCGGGTACAGAACCCTAGTGGCTACACCTTC.

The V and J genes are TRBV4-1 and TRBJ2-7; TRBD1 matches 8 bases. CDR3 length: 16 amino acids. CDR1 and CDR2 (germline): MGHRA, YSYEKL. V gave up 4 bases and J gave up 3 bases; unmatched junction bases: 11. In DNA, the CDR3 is TGCGCCAGCAGCCCGATCGACAGGGGCAAAATCTACGAGCAGTACTTC. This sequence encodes CASSPIDRGKIYEQYF.

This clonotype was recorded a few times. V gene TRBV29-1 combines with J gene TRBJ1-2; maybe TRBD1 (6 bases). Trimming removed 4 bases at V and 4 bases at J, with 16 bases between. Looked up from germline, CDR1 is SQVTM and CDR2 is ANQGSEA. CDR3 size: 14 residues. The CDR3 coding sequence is TGCAGCGTTGTGAGGCTACCGGACAGCTATGGCTACACCTTC. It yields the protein CSVVRLPDSYGYTF.

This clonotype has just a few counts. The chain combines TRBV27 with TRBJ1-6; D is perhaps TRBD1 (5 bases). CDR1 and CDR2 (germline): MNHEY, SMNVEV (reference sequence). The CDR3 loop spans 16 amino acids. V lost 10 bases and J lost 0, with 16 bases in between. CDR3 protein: CATMGLSSSYNSPLHF. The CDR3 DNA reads TGTGCCACCATGGGGCTCTCAAGCTCCTATAATTCACCCCTCCACTTT.